This passage covers 14 T cell receptor beta chains from one sample sequenced in a study of T cells in Graves' hyperthyroidism and ophthalmopathy. Amplified regions were TCR beta CDR3 sequences from RNA transcripts. HTBI primers were used for first-round RT-PCR of the TCR CDR3. TCRdb passed the multiplex PCR reads through MiXCR, listing each CDR3 protein once. The table lists 250,000 or so distinct CDR3 sequences, roughly 15% of them singletons. The sample was blood. Every receptor here comes from a woman aged 50 to 65 with Graves' hyperthyroidism that later progressed to Graves' ophthalmopathy.

There are many counts of this clonotype. The chain employs TRBV20-1 and TRBJ2-5; D call uncertain. Germline CDR1 DFQATT, CDR2 SNEGSKA (reference sequence). Trimming pared 1 base from V and 3 bases from J, leaving 9 bases between. The CDR3 is made up of 13 amino acids. CDR3 sequence: CSARVKLKETQYF. In DNA form, the CDR3 reads TGCAGTGCTAGAGTAAAGCTTAAAGAGACCCAGTACTTC.

This chain links TRBV15 with TRBJ2-3; TRBD1 might be the D (6 bases). V was pared by 0 bases and J by 0 bases, with 7 bases between. The CDR3 sequence is 15 residues long. In germline, CDR1 is LNHNV, CDR2 YYDKDF (reference sequence). The CDR3 sequence is CATSREDRSTDTQYF. The CDR3 DNA reads as TGTGCCACCAGCAGAGAGGACAGAAGCACAGATACGCAGTATTTT.

This clonotype has ten or more counts. The genes are TRBV20-1 and TRBJ2-3; D perhaps matches TRBD1 (6 bases). The V gene lost 6 bases and the J gene lost 0 bases, with 19 bases spanning the gap. This CDR3 comprises 16 residues. Germline CDR1 DFQATT, CDR2 SNEGSKA (reference sequence). Here the CDR3 reads CSAEQLTGHSTDTQYF. For the CDR3, the DNA is TGCAGTGCAGAACAACTGACAGGCCACAGCACAGATACGCAGTATTTT.

In its sample, this clonotype was seen a few times. This sequence joins TRBV6-1 and TRBJ1-2; possible D gene TRBD1, 6 bases. Germline assignment: CDR1 MNHNS and CDR2 SASEGT. V shed 5 bases and J shed 8 bases, with 12 bases lying between them. This CDR3 has 12 amino acids. The CDR3 here is CASSLGAGGYTF. The DNA for the CDR3 is TGTGCCAGCAGTTTGGGGGCCGGAGGCTACACCTTC.

This clonotype came up many times. The CDR3 loop is CSSGRARNEQFF. CDR3 bases: TGCAGCAGCGGGAGGGCCAGGAATGAGCAGTTCTTC. The chain recombines TRBV20-1 with TRBJ2-1; 10 bases line up with TRBD2. CDR3 length: 12 amino acids. The germline V gene has CDR1 DFQATT and CDR2 SNEGSKA (reference sequence).

This clonotype has a count of ten or more. V is TRBV28 and J is TRBJ1-1; TRBD1 matches 9 bases. Germline loops: CDR1 MDHEN, CDR2 SYDVKM. The CDR3 is 15 amino acids. The junction had 9 bases not matched to a gene; V was cut back by 4 bases and J by 6 bases. CDR3 DNA sequence: TGTGCCAGCAGTTCACCTTGGACAGGGGAAGCTGAAGCTTTCTTT. As protein: CASSSPWTGEAEAFF. The variable domain in full, completed from reference TRBV28 and TRBJ1-1, reads DVKVTQSSRYLVKRTGEKVFLECVQDMDHENMFWYRQDPGLGLRLIYFSYDVKMKEKGDIPEGYSVSREKKERFSLILESASTNQTSMYLCASSSPWTGEAEAFFGQGTRLTVV.

This clonotype occurred many times. The CDR3 region is CAWSLKREGLGNEQFF. The CDR3 DNA reads TGTGCCTGGAGTCTCAAGCGGGAGGGCCTAGGAAATGAGCAGTTCTTC. The chain carries TRBV30 and TRBJ2-1, with 10 bases lining up with TRBD2. Germline V lookup: CDR1 GTSNPN, CDR2 SVGIG (reference sequence). The CDR3 has 16 amino acids. Unmatched junction bases numbered 11, after V lost 2 bases and J lost 7 bases.

This clonotype appeared many times. The chain is built from TRBV12-3 or TRBV12-4 and TRBJ1-2; D is undetermined. Trimming shortened V by 2 bases and J by 11 bases, and 12 bases separated the two germline ends. The CDR3 sequence is 12 residues long. CDR3 coding DNA: TGTGCCAGCAGTTTACGGGAGGGCGGATACACCTTC. It encodes CASSLREGGYTF.

In this sample, this clonotype turned up many times. The rearrangement links TRBV27 to TRBJ2-1; no definite D call. Germline CDR1 MNHEY, CDR2 SMNVEV (reference sequence). This CDR3 has 13 amino acids. The V and J ends lost 2 bases and 4 bases respectively, with 6 bases between them. DNA of the CDR3: TGTGCCAGCAGTTTACTAGGGTACAATGAGCAGTTCTTC. Translation: CASSLLGYNEQFF.

The V call is TRBV30, the J call TRBJ2-7; D uncertain. CDR3 length: 10 amino acids. The ends were cut back, 4 bases at V and 6 bases at J, with 7 bases in the middle. Germline lookup yields CDR1 GTSNPN and CDR2 SVGIG (reference sequence). Here the CDR3 reads CAWNSIEQYF. The CDR3 DNA reads as TGTGCCTGGAACAGTATCGAGCAGTACTTC.

This clonotype was counted at least ten times. The V gene is TRBV4-1, the J gene TRBJ2-7; 10 nucleotides align to TRBD1. V lost 4 bases, J lost 1 base, and 4 bases stayed unmatched. Germline lookup yields CDR1 MGHRA and CDR2 YSYEKL. This CDR3 has 15 residues. This chain's CDR3 is CASSPGQGPSYEQYF. For the CDR3, the DNA is TGCGCCAGCAGCCCGGGACAGGGGCCTTCCTACGAGCAGTACTTC.

The chain combines TRBV4-1 with TRBJ2-7; D is uncertain. V lost 2 bases to trimming and J lost 2 bases, with 10 bases between them. The CDR3 length is 14 residues. Germline CDR1 reads MGHRA; CDR2 reads YSYEKL. The CDR3 DNA reads as TGCGCCAGCAGCCAACAACCGTCAGCCTACGAGCAGTACTTC. It specifies CASSQQPSAYEQYF.

At least ten counts were recorded for this clonotype. The chain joins TRBV11-2 to TRBJ2-7; no firm D call. The CDR3 has 15 residues. CDR1 and CDR2 (germline): SGHAT, FQNNGV. V was pared by 1 base and J by 1 base, with 11 bases between. CDR3 amino acids: CASSLVKVPSYEQYF. CDR3 bases: TGTGCCAGCAGCTTAGTGAAGGTTCCATCCTACGAGCAGTACTTC.

This clonotype was picked up many times. The chain uses TRBV7-3 and TRBJ2-1; perhaps TRBD2 as D (7 bases). V gave up 6 bases and J gave up 7 bases, with 22 bases separating them. This CDR3 contains 16 residues. Germline assignment: CDR1 SGHTA and CDR2 FQGTGA. CDR3 in amino acids: CASSQFSGGGGNEQFF. Here the CDR3 DNA reads TGTGCCAGCAGTCAATTTAGCGGAGGGGGGGGAAATGAGCAGTTCTTC.